The 27 T cell receptor beta chains reported below all come from one sample, sequenced in a study of control samples from healthy donors and cancer patients. Here immunoSEQ multiplex PCR was the method, and the copy in TCRdb shows in-frame clones only, minus some. The sample holds 140,000 or so clones, roughly 94% seen once. Sequencing was done on a sample of PBMCs. These receptor sequences come from a man aged 60 to 69 with colorectal cancer.

The gene calls are TRBV6-4 and TRBJ2-3; D gene unclear. Trimming left V 4 bases short and J 2 bases short, with 7 bases between. Germline CDR1 MRHNA, CDR2 SNTAGT. This CDR3 contains 13 residues. The CDR3 coding sequence is TGTGCCAGCAGTGCCCTTCTCACAGATACGCAGTATTTT. Its translation is CASSALLTDTQYF.

This clone was seen a single time. The gene calls are TRBV29-1 and TRBJ1-2; the match to TRBD1 covers 12 bases. The CDR3 spans 16 residues. The V gene's germline CDR1 is SQVTM and CDR2 ANQGSEA. J was trimmed by 7 bases and V by 3 bases; bases with no gene match: 12. The CDR3 nucleotides are TGCAGCGTTGAGGTTTATCCGGGACAGGGGGCTTTTGGCTACACCTTC. Translation gives CSVEVYPGQGAFGYTF.

The chain links TRBV10-3 to TRBJ2-5; tentatively, D is TRBD1 or TRBD2 (5 bases each). This CDR3 has 15 amino acids. V gave up 0 bases and J gave up 5 bases, with 13 bases separating them. The germline CDR1 and CDR2 sequences are ENHRY and SYGVKD. CDR3 bases: TGTGCCATCAGTGAGTCGGACGGGACGGGGGAGACCCAGTACTTC. It encodes CAISESDGTGETQYF.

As DNA, the CDR3 is TGTGCCAGTAGCCCCGGGGGGACAGGGGCACCCCCAGGTGAAGCTTTCTTT. As protein: CASSPGGTGAPPGEAFF. The rearrangement uses TRBV19 and TRBJ1-1, with 10 bases fitting TRBD1. Trimming took 6 bases from V and 7 from J; bases not matched to a gene: 17. The CDR3 runs to 17 residues. CDR1 LNHDA and CDR2 SQIVND come from the germline V gene (reference sequence).

The chain is built from TRBV4-1 and TRBJ1-6; D gene ambiguous. V was cut by 10 bases and J by 5 bases, with 12 bases left in between. The CDR3 sequence is 13 residues long. In germline, CDR1 is MGHRA, CDR2 YSYEKL. This chain's CDR3 is CATGEPNNSPLHF. The CDR3 DNA reads TGCGCCACGGGTGAACCAAATAATTCACCCCTCCACTTT.

This clone was detected only once. V usage is TRBV14 and J usage is TRBJ2-7, with D perhaps TRBD2 (6 bases). CDR1 SGHDN and CDR2 FVKESK come from the germline V gene. The CDR3 is 16 residues long. V dropped 1 base and J dropped 5 bases, with 18 bases sitting between them. As DNA, the CDR3 is TGTGCCAGCAGCCAAGTTGGAGGGGCGCAGGGACACGAGCAGTACTTC. It is translated as CASSQVGGAQGHEQYF. Full variable domain (outside the CDR3, taken from reference TRBV14 and TRBJ2-7): EAGVTQFPSHSVIEKGQTVTLRCDPISGHDNLYWYRRVMGKEIKFLLHFVKESKQDESGMPNNRFLAERTGGTYSTLKVQPAELEDSGVYFCASSQVGGAQGHEQYFGPGTRLTVT.

CDR3 sequence (DNA): TGCGCCAGCAGCCAAGATAGGAATGCTGAAGCTTTCTTT. This codes for CASSQDRNAEAFF. The chain links TRBV4-3 to TRBJ1-1; D is unclear. V lost 0 bases and J lost 6, with 8 bases in between. This CDR3 has 13 amino acids. CDR1 LGHNA and CDR2 YSLEER come from the germline V gene.

The rearrangement links TRBV19 to TRBJ2-7, with 9 bases fitting TRBD2. This CDR3 has 14 residues. V dropped 5 bases and J dropped 2; count of bases not matched to a gene: 4. Germline CDR1 LNHDA, CDR2 SQIVND (reference sequence). In nucleotides, the CDR3 is TGTGCCAGTAGTCAAGCGGGGGGACCCTACGAGCAGTACTTC. It codes for CASSQAGGPYEQYF. Based on the CDR3 plus reference TRBV19 and TRBJ2-7, the full variable domain is DGGITQSPKYLFRKEGQNVTLSCEQNLNHDAMYWYRQDPGQGLRLIYYSQIVNDFQKGDIAEGYSVSREKKESFPLTVTSAQKNPTAFYLCASSQAGGPYEQYFGPGTRLTVT.

The gene calls are TRBV11-2 and TRBJ1-1; D might be TRBD1 (5 bases). There are 13 residues in the CDR3. Germline loops: CDR1 SGHAT, CDR2 FQNNGV. The germline V and J ends were trimmed by 2 bases and 2 bases, with 6 bases remaining between them. CDR3 sequence: CASSLRDNTEAFF. The CDR3 coding sequence is TGTGCCAGCAGCTTAAGGGACAACACTGAAGCTTTCTTT.

This chain links TRBV19 with TRBJ2-3; TRBD1 aligns across 7 bases. Germline assignment: CDR1 LNHDA and CDR2 SQIVND (reference sequence). This CDR3 is 15 amino acids long. The V segment lost 6 bases and the J segment 14 bases; nucleotides outside the gene matches: 20. CDR3: CASSPRGQTPLGRYF. CDR3 DNA sequence: TGTGCCAGTAGCCCGAGGGGACAGACCCCGCTAGGACGGTATTTT.

The V gene is TRBV12-3 or TRBV12-4, the J gene TRBJ1-2; maybe TRBD1 (5 bases). Trimming shortened V by 5 bases and J by 6 bases, and 10 bases separated the two germline ends. The CDR3 is made up of 12 amino acids. This CDR3 reads CASSGAGDGYTF. The CDR3 nucleotides read TGTGCCAGCAGTGGGGCCGGGGATGGCTACACCTTC.

J is TRBJ2-1 and V is TRBV11-2, with 7 bases fitting TRBD2. This CDR3 region has 14 residues. V was pared by 10 bases and J by 3 bases, with 9 bases of the junction left unmatched. The germline V gene encodes CDR1 SGHAT and CDR2 FQNNGV. This chain's CDR3 is CATRMGGSYNEQFF. CDR3 DNA: TGTGCCACCCGAATGGGGGGGAGCTACAATGAGCAGTTCTTC.

The count of this clone is one. The chain employs TRBV6-2 or TRBV6-3 and TRBJ2-3; 8 bases line up with TRBD2. CDR3 size: 15 residues. Germline V gene data show CDR1 as MNHEY and CDR2 as SVGEGT. The V and J ends lost 0 bases and 3 bases, in that order; junction bases with no gene match: 2. DNA for the CDR3: TGTGCCAGCAGTTACTCCCGGGGGGGGACAGATACGCAGTATTTT. Translation: CASSYSRGGTDTQYF.

This chain links TRBV2 with TRBJ2-2; D is ambiguous. V lost 2 bases, J lost 0 bases, and 7 bases lay in between. The CDR3 contains 15 residues. In germline, CDR1 is SNHLY, CDR2 FYNNEI. The CDR3 loop is CASSEPAPNTGELFF. CDR3 in DNA: TGTGCCAGCAGTGAACCCGCGCCGAACACCGGGGAGCTGTTTTTT.

The gene calls are TRBV7-9 and TRBJ2-3, with D possibly matching TRBD2 (7 bases). The germline gives CDR1 SEHNR, CDR2 FQNEAQ (reference sequence). The CDR3 is made up of 17 amino acids. V dropped 5 bases and J dropped 0 bases, with 18 bases sitting between them. The CDR3 here is CASSILLGGDSTDTQYF. For the CDR3, the DNA is TGTGCCAGCAGCATACTACTAGGGGGGGATAGCACAGATACGCAGTATTTT.

This chain uses TRBV23-1 with TRBJ1-3; D ambiguous. TRBV23-1 is given ORF status, its function remaining uncertain. The V and J ends lost 2 bases and 2 bases respectively, with 13 bases between them. The CDR3 contains 16 residues. The CDR3 DNA is TGCGCCAGCAGTCAACCCTCGGGGAATCCTGGAAACACCATATATTTT. This encodes CASSQPSGNPGNTIYF.

The chain couples TRBV5-4 to TRBJ2-7; TRBD1 aligns across 12 bases. Germline loops: CDR1 SGHNT, CDR2 YYREEE (reference sequence). Germline trimming cut 0 bases from V and 5 bases from J; bases unmatched to any gene: 3. The CDR3 totals 15 residues. CDR3 protein: CASSLEGTGGNEQYF. CDR3 sequence (DNA): TGTGCCAGCAGCTTGGAGGGGACAGGGGGCAACGAGCAGTACTTC.

The chain uses TRBV27 and TRBJ2-3, with 10 bases lining up with TRBD1. The CDR3 is made up of 17 amino acids. Unmatched junction bases numbered 14, after V lost 6 bases and J lost 5 bases. Germline values: CDR1 MNHEY, CDR2 SMNVEV (reference sequence). The CDR3 loop reads CASSRLTGTGVEDTQYF. The CDR3 DNA reads as TGTGCCAGCAGCCGCTTAACCGGGACAGGGGTGGAAGATACGCAGTATTTT.

The CDR3 sequence is CAANLTIYF. In DNA form, the CDR3 reads TGTGCGGCGAATCTGACCATATATTTT. The J gene is TRBJ1-3, the V gene TRBV11-3; D remains unclear. The CDR3 covers 9 residues. In germline, CDR1 is SGHNT, CDR2 YENEEA.

This rearrangement joins TRBV29-1 to TRBJ2-3; D call uncertain. The V end lost 3 bases, the J end lost 1 base, and 8 bases lay between the germline ends. This CDR3 contains 13 residues. Germline CDR1 reads SQVTM; CDR2 reads ANQGSEA. The CDR3 DNA reads as TGCAGCGTTGATCCTAAAGGCACAGATACGCAGTATTTT. It codes for CSVDPKGTDTQYF.

The chain employs TRBV5-1 and TRBJ2-3, with TRBD1 identical over 9 bases. In germline, CDR1 is SGHRS, CDR2 YFSETQ. This CDR3 contains 14 residues. V was pared by 4 bases and J by 4 bases, with 4 bases of the junction left unmatched. CDR3 loop: CASSPGQGSDTQYF. The CDR3 DNA reads as TGCGCCAGCAGCCCAGGACAGGGGTCAGATACGCAGTATTTT.

This sequence joins TRBV27 and TRBJ2-7, with TRBD2 matching 7 bases. V lost 5 bases, J lost 1 base, and 8 bases stayed unmatched. The length of the CDR3 is 15 residues. Germline V gives CDR1 MNHEY, CDR2 SMNVEV (reference sequence). The CDR3 loop is CASSALPGGSYEQYF. CDR3 DNA: TGTGCCAGCAGTGCCCTCCCGGGGGGATCCTACGAGCAGTACTTC.

The chain couples TRBV11-2 to TRBJ1-2; no clear D. CDR1 and CDR2 from the germline V gene are SGHAT and FQNNGV. This CDR3 has 13 residues. V lost 2 bases and J lost 7, with 11 bases in between. In DNA form, the CDR3 reads TGTGCCAGCAGCTTACACGAATACCGTGGCTACACCTTC. Residues: CASSLHEYRGYTF.

The chain is built from TRBV9 and TRBJ1-3; D is unclear. CDR1 and CDR2 (germline): SGDLS, YYNGEE. The CDR3 contains 13 residues. Trimming removed 6 bases at V and 2 bases at J, with 9 bases between. The CDR3 is CASNEGAGNTIYF. The CDR3 DNA is TGTGCCAGCAATGAGGGAGCTGGAAACACCATATATTTT.

This chain connects TRBV19 to TRBJ1-1; TRBD1 matches 7 bases. The CDR3 is 15 residues long. In germline, CDR1 is LNHDA, CDR2 SQIVND (reference sequence). With 7 bases clipped from V and 1 base from J, the junction kept 9 bases outside the gene matches. CDR3 in amino acids: CASIPPGQKNTEAFF. Written as DNA, the CDR3 is TGTGCCAGTATCCCCCCGGGACAGAAGAACACTGAAGCTTTCTTT.

The chain carries TRBV5-1 and TRBJ1-1; D is ambiguous. CDR3 length: 15 residues. Germline lookup yields CDR1 SGHRS and CDR2 YFSETQ. The V end lost 0 bases, the J end lost 7 bases, and 16 bases lay between the germline ends. CDR3 amino acids: CASSLGSGKGDEAFF. CDR3 nucleotides: TGCGCCAGCAGCTTGGGGTCGGGGAAAGGAGATGAAGCTTTCTTT.

The chain links TRBV9 to TRBJ2-7; 11 nucleotides line up with TRBD2. Unmatched junction bases numbered 4, after V lost 2 bases and J lost 3 bases. This CDR3 spans 15 amino acids. Germline V lookup: CDR1 SGDLS, CDR2 YYNGEE. CDR3 sequence reads: CASSVTSGGVYEQYF. CDR3 in DNA: TGTGCCAGCAGCGTCACTAGCGGGGGTGTCTACGAGCAGTACTTC.